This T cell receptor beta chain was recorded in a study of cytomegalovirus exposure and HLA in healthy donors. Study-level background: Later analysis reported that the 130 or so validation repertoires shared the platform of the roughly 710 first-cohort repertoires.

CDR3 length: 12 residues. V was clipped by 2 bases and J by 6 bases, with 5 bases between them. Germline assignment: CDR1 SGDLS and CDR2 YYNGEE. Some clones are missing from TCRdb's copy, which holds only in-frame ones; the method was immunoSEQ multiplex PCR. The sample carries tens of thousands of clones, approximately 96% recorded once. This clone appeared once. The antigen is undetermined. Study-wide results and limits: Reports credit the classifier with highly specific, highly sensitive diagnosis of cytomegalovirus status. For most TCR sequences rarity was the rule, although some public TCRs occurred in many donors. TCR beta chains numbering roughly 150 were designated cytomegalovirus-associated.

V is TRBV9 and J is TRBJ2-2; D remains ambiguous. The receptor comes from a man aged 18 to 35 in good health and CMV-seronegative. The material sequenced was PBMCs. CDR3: CASSVSPGELFF. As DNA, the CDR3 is TGTGCCAGCAGCGTCTCTCCCGGGGAGCTGTTTTTT.